This T cell receptor (beta chain) was captured by sequencing in a study of cytomegalovirus exposure and HLA in healthy donors. General study findings and limits: Earlier analysis yielded a pattern in which most TCR beta V segments were productive about 90% or about 30% of the time. What a later analysis showed was that several of the most significant clusters appeared linked to common viral pathogens.

The CDR3 has 13 amino acids. CDR1 is MDHEN and CDR2 is SYDVKM in the germline V gene. V gave up 9 bases and J gave up 5 bases, with 16 bases separating them. PCR employed 60 Vbeta and 13 Jbeta primers. Sequenced by immunoSEQ multiplex PCR; TCRdb stores in-frame clones only, minus some. The sample has about 33,000 clones. With regard to this clone: Its antigen is not known.

This sequence joins TRBV28 and TRBJ2-5; a possible D gene is TRBD1 (6 bases). Sequencing input: PBMCs. The source of this sequence is a man aged 40-55 years in good health and CMV-seronegative. The CDR3 DNA follows: TGTGCCAGTGAAGGGGGAATAGAGGAGACCCAGTACTTC. Translated: CASEGGIEETQYF.